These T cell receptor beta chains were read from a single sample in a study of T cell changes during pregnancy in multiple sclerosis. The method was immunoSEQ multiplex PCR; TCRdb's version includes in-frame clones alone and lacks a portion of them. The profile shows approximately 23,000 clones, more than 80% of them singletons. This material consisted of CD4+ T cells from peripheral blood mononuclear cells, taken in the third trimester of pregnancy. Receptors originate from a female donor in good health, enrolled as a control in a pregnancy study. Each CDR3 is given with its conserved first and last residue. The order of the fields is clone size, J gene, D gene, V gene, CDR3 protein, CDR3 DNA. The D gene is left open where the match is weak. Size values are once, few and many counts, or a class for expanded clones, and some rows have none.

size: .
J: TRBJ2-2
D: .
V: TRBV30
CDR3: CAWSLVANTGELFF
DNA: TGTGCCTGGTCCCTCGTCGCGAACACCGGGGAGCTGTTTTTT

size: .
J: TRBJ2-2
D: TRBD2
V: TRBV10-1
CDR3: CASSEGTSGQANTGELFF
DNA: TGCGCCAGCAGTGAAGGGACTAGCGGGCAAGCAAACACCGGGGAGCTGTTTTTT

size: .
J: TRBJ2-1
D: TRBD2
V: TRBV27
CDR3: CASRPGLAGGLAYNEQFF
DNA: TGTGCCAGCAGGCCGGGACTAGCGGGAGGGCTGGCCTACAATGAGCAGTTCTTC

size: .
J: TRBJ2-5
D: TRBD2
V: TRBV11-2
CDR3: CASSPGGGHSETQYF
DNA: TGTGCCAGCAGCCCGGGGGGGGGTCATTCGGAGACCCAGTACTTC

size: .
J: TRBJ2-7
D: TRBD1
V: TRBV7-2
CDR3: CASSRRQGAYEQYF
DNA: TGTGCCAGCAGCCGGAGACAGGGGGCCTACGAGCAGTACTTC

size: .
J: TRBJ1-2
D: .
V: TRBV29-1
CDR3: CSVADALEANYGYTF
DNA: TGCAGCGTTGCGGATGCACTAGAGGCTAACTATGGCTACACCTTC

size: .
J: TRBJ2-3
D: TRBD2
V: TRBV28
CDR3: CASSLRSGAGTQYF
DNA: TGTGCCAGCAGTTTAAGGAGCGGGGCCGGTACGCAGTATTTT

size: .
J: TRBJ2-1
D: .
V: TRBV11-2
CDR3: CASSRGLLYNEQFF
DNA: TGTGCCAGCAGCCGAGGACTTCTATACAATGAGCAGTTCTTC

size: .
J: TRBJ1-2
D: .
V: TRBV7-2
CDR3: CASSSTQGAYGYTF
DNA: TGTGCCAGCAGCTCGACTCAAGGCGCCTATGGCTACACCTTC

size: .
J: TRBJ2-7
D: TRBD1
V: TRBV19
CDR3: CASSIGDRYEQYF
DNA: TGTGCCAGTAGTATAGGGGACAGATACGAGCAGTACTTC

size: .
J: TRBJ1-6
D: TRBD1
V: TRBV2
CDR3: CASSRTGTQNSPLHF
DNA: TGTGCCAGCAGCAGGACAGGGACGCAGAATTCACCCCTCCACTTT

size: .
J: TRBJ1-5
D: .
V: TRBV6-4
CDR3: CASSESGHGGPQHF
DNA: TGTGCCAGCAGTGAGAGTGGTCACGGGGGACCCCAGCATTTT

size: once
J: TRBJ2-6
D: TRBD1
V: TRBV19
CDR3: CASSIDLPGGPANVLTF
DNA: TGTGCCAGTAGTATAGATCTCCCAGGGGGCCCCGCCAACGTCCTGACTTTC

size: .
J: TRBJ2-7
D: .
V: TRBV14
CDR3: CASSRGQPLSNYEQYF
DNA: TGTGCCAGCAGCCGAGGACAGCCCCTAAGTAACTACGAGCAGTACTTC

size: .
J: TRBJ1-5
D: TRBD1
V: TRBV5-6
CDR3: CASSGRKGAGGNQPQHF
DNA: TGTGCCAGCAGCGGAAGAAAGGGGGCCGGTGGCAATCAGCCCCAGCATTTT

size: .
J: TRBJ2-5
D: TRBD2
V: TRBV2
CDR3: CASRSRGLGGETQYF
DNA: TGTGCCAGCAGGAGCCGGGGATTGGGGGGGGAGACCCAGTACTTC

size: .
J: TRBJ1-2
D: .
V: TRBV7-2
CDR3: CASSMTDYGYTF
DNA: TGTGCCAGCAGCATGACAGACTATGGCTACACCTTC

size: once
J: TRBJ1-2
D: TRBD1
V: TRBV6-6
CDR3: CASSSPPPGTGDGYTF
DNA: TGTGCCAGCAGCTCCCCACCTCCGGGGACAGGGGATGGCTACACCTTC

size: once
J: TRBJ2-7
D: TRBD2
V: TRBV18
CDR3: CASSPPGGGAAYEQYF
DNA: TGTGCCAGCTCACCGCCCGGGGGAGGGGCCGCCTACGAGCAGTACTTC

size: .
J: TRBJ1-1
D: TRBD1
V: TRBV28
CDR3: CASSAAGGLYTEAFF
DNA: TGTGCCAGCAGTGCGGCAGGGGGGCTCTACACTGAAGCTTTCTTT

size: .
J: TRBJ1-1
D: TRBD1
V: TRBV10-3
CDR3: CAISGQGGTEAFF
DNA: TGTGCCATCAGTGGACAGGGGGGCACTGAAGCTTTCTTT

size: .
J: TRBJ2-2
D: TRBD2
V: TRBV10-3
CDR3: CAISSTGLAGGGDTGELFF
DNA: TGTGCCATCAGCTCCACGGGACTAGCGGGGGGGGGTGACACCGGGGAGCTGTTTTTT

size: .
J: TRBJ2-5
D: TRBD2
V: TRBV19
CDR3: CASSIGSAGKYQETQYF
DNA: TGTGCCAGTAGTATAGGGTCAGCGGGGAAGTACCAAGAGACCCAGTACTTC

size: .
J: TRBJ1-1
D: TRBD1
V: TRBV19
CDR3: CASSIEDSATGAGMNTEAFF
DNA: TGTGCCAGTAGTATAGAAGATAGTGCGACAGGGGCGGGGATGAACACTGAAGCTTTCTTT

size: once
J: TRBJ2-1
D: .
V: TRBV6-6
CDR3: CASTPGTRSYNEQFF
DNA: TGTGCCAGCACACCCGGGACACGCTCCTACAATGAGCAGTTCTTC

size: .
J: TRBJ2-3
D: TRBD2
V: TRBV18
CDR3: CASSPGLAGGTDTQYF
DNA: TGTGCCAGCTCACCAGGACTAGCGGGAGGAACAGATACGCAGTATTTT

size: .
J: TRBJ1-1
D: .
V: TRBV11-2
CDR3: CASSSANNPGEAFF
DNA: TGTGCCAGCAGCTCGGCCAATAATCCGGGAGAAGCTTTCTTT

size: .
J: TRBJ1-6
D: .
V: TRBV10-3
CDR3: CAISTGPSNSPLHF
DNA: TGTGCCATCAGTACGGGTCCTTCTAATTCACCCCTCCACTTT

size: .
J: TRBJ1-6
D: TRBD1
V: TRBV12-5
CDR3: CASGSAQTGHHNSPLHF
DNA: TGTGCTAGTGGTTCCGCTCAGACAGGGCACCATAATTCACCCCTCCACTTT

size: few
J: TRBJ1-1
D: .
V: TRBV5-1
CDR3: CASSPDRTDEAFF
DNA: TGCGCCAGCAGCCCGGACCGGACAGATGAAGCTTTCTTT

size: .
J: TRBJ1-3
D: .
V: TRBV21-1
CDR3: CASSKGSDRGSGNTIYF
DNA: TGTGCCAGCAGCAAAGGATCAGACAGGGGCTCTGGAAACACCATATATTTT

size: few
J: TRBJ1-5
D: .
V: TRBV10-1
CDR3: CASSETRGSNQPQHF
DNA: TGCGCCAGCAGTGAGACTCGGGGTAGCAATCAGCCCCAGCATTTT

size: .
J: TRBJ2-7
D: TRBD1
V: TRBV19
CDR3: CASSIARGNLYEQYF
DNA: TGTGCCAGTAGTATCGCCAGGGGGAATCTGTACGAGCAGTACTTC

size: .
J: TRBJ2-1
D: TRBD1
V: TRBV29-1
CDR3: CSVTGLSSYNEQFF
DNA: TGCAGCGTGACAGGGCTGAGTTCCTACAATGAGCAGTTCTTC

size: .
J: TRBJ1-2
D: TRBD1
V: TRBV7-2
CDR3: CASSLPGQGYGYTF
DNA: TGTGCCAGCAGCTTGCCGGGACAGGGCTATGGCTACACCTTC

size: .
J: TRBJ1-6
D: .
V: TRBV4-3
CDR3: CASSQDGPGLFFSPLHF
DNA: TGCGCCAGCAGCCAAGATGGACCGGGACTGTTCTTTTCACCCCTCCACTTT

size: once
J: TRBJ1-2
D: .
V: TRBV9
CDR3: CASSPGGGSITF
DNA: TGTGCCAGCAGCCCGGGGGGAGGGTCGATCACCTTC

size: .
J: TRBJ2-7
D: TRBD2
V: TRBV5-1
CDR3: CASSLTSGGYEQYF
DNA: TGCGCCAGCAGCTTGACTAGCGGGGGATACGAGCAGTACTTC

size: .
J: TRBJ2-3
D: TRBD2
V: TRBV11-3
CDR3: CASSSPQRGGTQYF
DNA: TGTGCCAGCAGCTCTCCTCAGCGGGGAGGTACGCAGTATTTT

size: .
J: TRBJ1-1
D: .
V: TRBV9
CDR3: CASSPRQIPNTEAFF
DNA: TGTGCCAGCAGCCCCCGACAGATTCCGAACACTGAAGCTTTCTTT

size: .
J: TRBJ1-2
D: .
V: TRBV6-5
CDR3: CASSYSLPGAQGYTF
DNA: TGTGCCAGCAGTTACTCGCTCCCAGGGGCGCAAGGCTACACCTTC

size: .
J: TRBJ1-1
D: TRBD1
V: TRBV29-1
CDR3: CSADRAPLNTEAFF
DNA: TGCAGCGCGGACAGGGCCCCCTTGAACACTGAAGCTTTCTTT

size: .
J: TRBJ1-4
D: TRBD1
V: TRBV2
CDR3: CASSRDRAASNEKLLF
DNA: TGTGCCAGCAGCCGGGACAGGGCCGCATCTAATGAAAAACTGCTTTTT

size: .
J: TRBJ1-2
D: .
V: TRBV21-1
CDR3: CASSKTAGHGYTF
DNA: TGTGCCAGCAGCAAAACGGCAGGGCATGGCTACACCTTC

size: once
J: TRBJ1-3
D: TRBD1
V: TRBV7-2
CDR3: CASSPTTGGNTIYF
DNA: TGTGCCAGCAGCCCGACGACAGGGGGAAACACCATATATTTT

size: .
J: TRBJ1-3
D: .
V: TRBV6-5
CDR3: CASSRTGANGNTIYF
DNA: TGTGCCAGCAGTAGAACCGGAGCTAATGGAAACACCATATATTTT

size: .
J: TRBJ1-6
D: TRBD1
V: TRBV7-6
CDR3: CASSSNRGAESPLHF
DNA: TGTGCCAGCAGCTCGAACAGGGGAGCCGAATCACCCCTCCACTTT

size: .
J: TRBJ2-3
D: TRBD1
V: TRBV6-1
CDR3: CASRQGFADTQYF
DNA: TGTGCCAGCAGACAGGGGTTCGCAGATACGCAGTATTTT

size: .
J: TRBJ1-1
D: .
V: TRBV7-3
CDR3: CASGGGRTTEAFF
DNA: TGTGCCAGTGGGGGGGGCAGAACGACTGAAGCTTTCTTT

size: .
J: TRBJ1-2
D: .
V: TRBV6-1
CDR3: CASSADGGGGYGYTF
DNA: TGTGCCAGCAGTGCGGATGGCGGGGGCGGCTATGGCTACACCTTC

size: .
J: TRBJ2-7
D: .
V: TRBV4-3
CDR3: CASSPGQKYEQYF
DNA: TGCGCCAGCAGCCCGGGACAAAAATACGAGCAGTACTTC

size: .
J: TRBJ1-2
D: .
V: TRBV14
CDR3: CASSHGGVYGYTF
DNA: TGTGCCAGCAGCCATGGGGGCGTCTATGGCTACACCTTC